A selection of T cell receptor beta chains follows, all from one sample in a study of T cell responses to AZD1222 COVID-19 vaccine. Repertoires were generated with immunoSEQ multiplex PCR, while TCRdb's copy carries only in-frame clones and drops some. Here the sample spans under 70,000 clones, around 84% being singletons. The sequencing here drew on peripheral blood, taken on day 0 of AZD1222 vaccination. These receptors were taken from an adult in good health. Each CDR3 is given with its conserved first and last residue. Fields, in order: clone size, D gene, CDR3 length, J gene, V gene, CDR3 DNA, CDR3 protein. A D gene is named only where the DNA matches it firmly. Size tells how often a clone was seen (once, few, many) or the class of an expanded clone, and some rows leave it out.

- TRBD1 14 TRBJ1-2 TRBV30 TGTGCCTGGGCCCCCCTTTGGACAGGGTCTGGCTACACCTTC CAWAPLWTGSGYTF
- - 13 TRBJ1-2 TRBV28 TGTGCCAGCAGTTTGATTCTCAACTATGGCTACACCTTC CASSLILNYGYTF
- - 11 TRBJ1-2 TRBV7-2 TGTGCCAGCAGCTCGAGTATAGGCTACACCTTC CASSSSIGYTF
- TRBD1 16 TRBJ1-1 TRBV11-2 TGTGCCAGCAGCCCGGGACAGGGGGGTTTGGGCACTGAAGCTTTCTTT CASSPGQGGLGTEAFF
- - 14 TRBJ2-2 TRBV6-4 TGTGCCAGCAGTGCGGTCCCTGGCACCGGGGAGCTGTTTTTT CASSAVPGTGELFF
- - 13 TRBJ2-7 TRBV2 TGTGCCAGCAGTGAAGGTAGCAGCTACGAGCAGTACTTC CASSEGSSYEQYF
- - 13 TRBJ1-6 TRBV6-5 TGTGCCAGCGGGAGACCACGAAATTCACCCCTCCACTTT CASGRPRNSPLHF
- - 12 TRBJ2-1 TRBV24-1 TGTGCCACCAGTGATGTCGACAATGAGCAGTTCTTC CATSDVDNEQFF
- TRBD2 16 TRBJ2-3 TRBV7-9 TGTGCCAGCAGCCCTTCGGCGGGAGGCAGCACAGATACGCAGTATTTT CASSPSAGGSTDTQYF
- - 11 TRBJ1-2 TRBV12-3/TRBV12-4 TGTGCCAGCAGTTTTAACTATGGCTACACCTTC CASSFNYGYTF
- - 15 TRBJ2-3 TRBV19 TGTGCCAGTAGGGACCGGGACACCTACACAGATACGCAGTATTTT CASRDRDTYTDTQYF
- - 16 TRBJ2-5 TRBV21-1 TGTGCCAGCAGCAAAGGGGGGGGACACAGCCAAGAGACCCAGTACTTC CASSKGGGHSQETQYF
- - 14 TRBJ1-1 TRBV6-5 TGTGCCAGTATATTTTGGGCGGAGAACACTGAAGCTTTCTTT CASIFWAENTEAFF
few - 12 TRBJ2-2 TRBV19 TGTGCCAGTCAGAGGAACACCGGGGAGCTGTTTTTT CASQRNTGELFF
- TRBD1 15 TRBJ2-7 TRBV28 TGTGCCAGCAGTTTACTGACAGGGGCCCCCTACGAGCAGTACTTC CASSLLTGAPYEQYF
- - 13 TRBJ1-6 TRBV19 TGTGCCAGTAGGTTGAACTATAATTCACCCCTCCACTTT CASRLNYNSPLHF
- - 15 TRBJ2-7 TRBV10-1 TGCGCCAGCAGTGAGATGGGACTGAATACCTACGAGCAGTACTTC CASSEMGLNTYEQYF
once - 15 TRBJ1-2 TRBV30 TGTGCCTGGCTTAATACGGGACGGCTCAACTATGGCTACACCTTC CAWLNTGRLNYGYTF
few TRBD1 16 TRBJ1-2 TRBV7-2 TGTGCCAGCAGCTGGACAGGGGCCGTAAGAGGCGGTGGCTACACCTTC CASSWTGAVRGGGYTF
- - 14 TRBJ1-4 TRBV7-6 TGTGCCACAGGATCGGGCAGTCATAATGAAAAACTGTTTTTT CATGSGSHNEKLFF
- - 14 TRBJ1-1 TRBV7-2 TGTGCCAGCAGCTTATCGGGAATTAACACTGAAGCTTTCTTT CASSLSGINTEAFF
- - 14 TRBJ2-7 TRBV9 TGTGCCAGCAGCGTAGAAGGGTTGAGTTACGAGCAGTACTTC CASSVEGLSYEQYF
- - 14 TRBJ1-6 TRBV28 TGTGCCAGCAGCCGGGACGGAAGTAATTCACCCCTCCACTTT CASSRDGSNSPLHF
- - 15 TRBJ1-4 TRBV19 TGTGCCAGTAGTATAGCGGGCAGGGCGACTGAAAAACTGTTTTTT CASSIAGRATEKLFF
- - 12 TRBJ2-1 TRBV5-1 TGCGCCAGCAGCGGTACCGGTAATGAGCAGTTCTTC CASSGTGNEQFF
once TRBD2 19 TRBJ2-1 TRBV27 TGTGCCAGCAGTTCCCCGGTGTTGCGGGGGGGCCGGTCCTACAATGAGCAGTTCTTC CASSSPVLRGGRSYNEQFF
once - 13 TRBJ1-1 TRBV30 TGTGCCTGGAGTGTACTAGTCACCCGTGAAGCTTTCTTT CAWSVLVTREAFF
- - 14 TRBJ2-5 TRBV10-3 TGTGCCATCAGTGAGGGTGGAGCCCAAGAGACCCAGTACTTC CAISEGGAQETQYF
- - 16 TRBJ1-6 TRBV5-6 TGTGCCAGCAGCTTTCCCACAGGGCAAAGTAATTCACCCCTCCACTTT CASSFPTGQSNSPLHF
- - 12 TRBJ1-5 TRBV18 TGTGCCAGCTCACCAGTTGGCCAGCCCCAGCATTTT CASSPVGQPQHF
- - 12 TRBJ2-4 TRBV21-1 TGTGCCAGCAGCAAAGCTGGGCCCGAGGAGTACTTC CASSKAGPEEYF
- TRBD1 19 TRBJ1-5 TRBV27 TGTGCCAGCAGTAAATATCAGGACAGGGGAATGGGAAGCAATCAGCCCCAGCATTTT CASSKYQDRGMGSNQPQHF
- - 12 TRBJ2-2 TRBV10-3 TGTGCCATCAGTGGGGACCCCGGGAAGCTGTTTTTT CAISGDPGKLFF
- - 14 TRBJ2-7 TRBV7-2 TGTGCCAGCAGCTCTCCGGACACCACTACGATTCCGCACTTC CASSSPDTTTIPHF
few - 12 TRBJ2-3 TRBV6-6 TGTGCCAGTCGGGATCTAGCAGATACGCAGTATTTT CASRDLADTQYF
- - 15 TRBJ2-7 TRBV4-2 TGTGCCAGCAGCCAAGAACAGGGCAGCTCCTACGAGCAGTACTTC CASSQEQGSSYEQYF
- TRBD2 15 TRBJ2-3 TRBV28 TGTGCCAGCAGAGTTGGTAGCGGGACCCCAGATACGCAGTATTTT CASRVGSGTPDTQYF
- TRBD1 14 TRBJ1-5 TRBV6-5 TGTGCCAGCAGCCAAACAGGGGGCAATCAGCCCCAGCATTTT CASSQTGGNQPQHF
once - 15 TRBJ1-4 TRBV21-1 TGTGCCAGCAGCAAAGTCCCGGGTTTAGTTGAAAAACTGTTTTTT CASSKVPGLVEKLFF
few - 13 TRBJ1-3 TRBV5-5 TGTGCCAGCAGCCCGGGAACTGGAAACACCATATATTTT CASSPGTGNTIYF
once - 15 TRBJ1-1 TRBV4-3 TGCGCCAGCAGCGATCGTGGGGAACTGAACACTGAAGCTTTCTTT CASSDRGELNTEAFF
- - 12 TRBJ1-2 TRBV29-1 TGCAGCGTTGAATTAGGGGCTGGAGGCTACACCTTC CSVELGAGGYTF
- - 14 TRBJ2-3 TRBV11-2 TGTGCCAGCAACGCACGGGGGCGAATGGGGACGCAGTATTTT CASNARGRMGTQYF
- TRBD1 18 TRBJ1-5 TRBV19 TGTGCCAGTAGTATTCGGCAGGGGGGCTCATATAGCAATCAGCCCCAGCATTTT CASSIRQGGSYSNQPQHF
- TRBD1 14 TRBJ1-2 TRBV3-1/TRBV3-2 TGTGCCAGCAGCCGGGGACAGGTGGGCTATGGCTACACCTTC CASSRGQVGYGYTF
- - 14 TRBJ2-7 TRBV28 TGTGCCAGCAGTTTCAGGGGGGACTCCTACGAGCAGTACTTC CASSFRGDSYEQYF
- TRBD1 15 TRBJ1-5 TRBV5-5 TGTGCCAGCAGTTCCGGGACAGGCAAAAATCAGCCCCAGCATTTT CASSSGTGKNQPQHF
- - 14 TRBJ2-2 TRBV15 TGTGCCACGACCGGGACTTCGAACACCGGGGAGCTGTTTTTT CATTGTSNTGELFF
- - 13 TRBJ2-3 TRBV14 TGTGCCAGCAGCCAAGTCAGTTGGGATACGCAGTATTTT CASSQVSWDTQYF
- - 16 TRBJ2-1 TRBV4-3 TGCGCCAGCAGCCAAGAGTCGGGAAGGGGGTACGATGAGCAGTTCTTC CASSQESGRGYDEQFF
- - 18 TRBJ2-4 TRBV9 TGTGCCAGCAGCAACGACCATTCTTCATTGAGAGGCAAAAACATTCAGTACTTC CASSNDHSSLRGKNIQYF
few - 12 TRBJ1-3 TRBV7-3 TGTGCCAGCAGGGGGTCTGGAAACACCATATATTTT CASRGSGNTIYF
- TRBD2 15 TRBJ2-5 TRBV9 TGTGCCAGCAGCGAAGGACTAGCGGGAGAAGAGACCCAGTACTTC CASSEGLAGEETQYF
- TRBD1 17 TRBJ1-4 TRBV5-5 TGTGCCAGCAGCATGCCCGGCCGGGACAGGCTGGATGAAAAACTGTTTTTT CASSMPGRDRLDEKLFF